The 25 T cell receptor beta chains reported below all come from one sample, sequenced in a study of shared clonotypes between healthy human individuals. Clones were sequenced by immunoSEQ multiplex PCR, and TCRdb holds only the in-frame ones, with some missing. Of under 1,100,000 clones in the sample, about 77% were seen once. The sample taken for sequencing was memory CD4+ T cells sorted from blood. As to subset: CD45RA-negative fraction. Source of these receptors: a man between 18 and 29 years old in good health.

This rearrangement joins TRBV25-1 to TRBJ2-3; D remains ambiguous. The CDR3 loop spans 16 amino acids. Germline V gene lookup returns CDR1 MGHDK and CDR2 SYGVNS. With 6 bases removed from V and 0 bases from J, the gap between germline ends came to 16 bases. In DNA form, the CDR3 reads TGTGCCAGCAGCCCCCTACATACACCTAGCACAGATACGCAGTATTTT. This translates into CASSPLHTPSTDTQYF.

Note on this clone: Compared with germline, one end of the junction differs, possibly owing to a read error. The chain employs TRBV7-7 and TRBJ2-1; 9 bases match TRBD2. CDR1 and CDR2 (germline): SSHAT, FNYEAQ (reference sequence). This CDR3 has 18 amino acids. DNA for the CDR3: TGTGCTAGCAGCTCCGGACTAGCGCTCCAAAAGGTCCACAATGAGCAGTTCTTC. It encodes CASSSGLALQKVHNEQFF.

The chain combines TRBV7-2 with TRBJ2-4; 8 bases are a match to TRBD1. Germline lookup yields CDR1 SGHTA and CDR2 FQGNSA. The J segment lost 0 bases and the V segment lost 5 bases, leaving 9 bases of the junction unmatched. The CDR3 extends over 17 amino acids. CDR3: CASSRKGQDVAKNIQYF. CDR3 coding DNA: TGTGCCAGCAGCCGAAAGGGACAGGACGTAGCCAAAAACATTCAGTACTTC.

This clone was counted between two and nine times. V usage is TRBV7-3 and J usage is TRBJ1-1; 7 bases fit TRBD1. The CDR3 totals 15 residues. The junction had 3 bases not matched to a gene; V was cut back by 2 bases and J by 0 bases. Germline values: CDR1 SGHTA, CDR2 FQGTGA. CDR3 coding DNA: TGTGCCAGCAGCTTAGGCAGGGGGATGAACACTGAAGCTTTCTTT. Translated, it gives CASSLGRGMNTEAFF.

CDR3 region: CASCNTGTVTDEQYF. The CDR3 DNA follows: TGTGCCAGCTGTAACACGGGGACAGTGACGGACGAGCAGTACTTC. The rearrangement links TRBV7-2 to TRBJ2-7, with 7 positions matching TRBD1. This CDR3 has 15 amino acids. CDR1 is SGHTA, CDR2 FQGNSA, per germline. V shed 8 bases and J 5 bases; nucleotides not matched to a gene: 15. Based on the CDR3 plus reference TRBV7-2 and TRBJ2-7, the full variable domain is GAGVSQSPSNKVTEKGKDVELRCDPISGHTALYWYRQSLGQGLEFLIYFQGNSAPDKSGLPSDRFSAERTGGSVSTLTIQRTQQEDSAVYLCASCNTGTVTDEQYFGPGTRLTVT.

This chain uses TRBV1 with TRBJ2-1; the DNA was not compared with TRBD2, the D call given in the table. TRBV1 is annotated as a pseudogene. The CDR3 length is 16 residues. CDR3 in amino acids: CTSSQDKGLACNEQFF. As DNA, the CDR3 is TGCACCAGCAGCCAAGATAAGGGACTAGCCTGCAATGAGCAGTTCTTC.

The V gene is TRBV5-4, the J gene TRBJ1-4, with D perhaps matching TRBD1 (5 bases). The V end lost 2 bases, the J end lost 6 bases, and 14 bases lay between the germline ends. Germline loops: CDR1 SGHNT, CDR2 YYREEE (reference sequence). The CDR3 contains 15 residues. CDR3 coding DNA: TGTGCCAGCAGCTTAGGAGGGGCTGGGGATGAAAAACTGTTTTTT. It specifies CASSLGGAGDEKLFF.

The chain links TRBV19 to TRBJ2-3; the D gene is possibly TRBD1 (6 bases). This CDR3 spans 15 amino acids. Germline lookup yields CDR1 LNHDA and CDR2 SQIVND (reference sequence). Trimming pared 8 bases from V and 0 bases from J, leaving 15 bases between. DNA of the CDR3: TGTGCCAGTGCACCCGTCAGGGGTAGCACAGATACGCAGTATTTT. Translated, it gives CASAPVRGSTDTQYF.

The chain couples TRBV28 to TRBJ1-2, with unresolved D. The CDR3 has 11 residues. Germline loops: CDR1 MDHEN, CDR2 SYDVKM. The germline V and J ends were trimmed by 4 bases and 4 bases, with 4 bases remaining between them. For the CDR3, the DNA is TGTGCCAGCAGTTCCTTCTATGGCTACACCTTC. Translated, it gives CASSSFYGYTF.

This chain connects TRBV9 to TRBJ2-7; 10 nucleotides align to TRBD1. CDR1 is SGDLS and CDR2 is YYNGEE in the germline V gene. V was pared by 1 base and J by 4 bases, with 8 bases of the junction left unmatched. This CDR3 has 16 residues. CDR3 bases: TGTGCCAGCAGCGTACGACCGGGACAGGGGAGGTACGAGCAGTACTTC. Its translation is CASSVRPGQGRYEQYF.

This clone has a handful of counts. The rearrangement uses TRBV30 and TRBJ2-3; 9 nucleotides align to TRBD2. CDR1 and CDR2 (germline): GTSNPN, SVGIG (reference sequence). The CDR3 totals 14 residues. V lost 2 bases to trimming and J lost 5 bases; unmatched junction nucleotides: 5. The DNA for the CDR3 is TGTGCCTGGAGTAGCGGGGGGCAAGGAGATACGCAGTATTTT. Translated, it gives CAWSSGGQGDTQYF.

This clone was observed a handful of times. This chain links TRBV28 with TRBJ1-5, with 9 bases aligning to TRBD1. CDR1 is MDHEN and CDR2 is SYDVKM in the germline V gene. After removal of 4 bases from V and 4 bases from J, the junction contained 8 bases not matched to a gene. The CDR3 sequence is 16 residues long. CDR3 sequence reads: CASSSPPGTGNQPQHF. The DNA of the CDR3 is TGTGCCAGCAGTTCGCCCCCCGGGACAGGGAATCAGCCCCAGCATTTT.

The chain has TRBV19 and TRBJ1-4, with a tentative D call TRBD1 (5 bases). This CDR3 region has 17 residues. Trimming cost V 7 bases and J 0 bases, with 18 bases left between them. Germline assignment: CDR1 LNHDA and CDR2 SQIVND (reference sequence). CDR3 in amino acids: CASKTDPRFATNEKLFF. For the CDR3, the DNA is TGTGCCAGTAAGACAGACCCAAGGTTCGCAACTAATGAAAAACTGTTTTTT.

This sequence joins TRBV5-1 and TRBJ2-2; the D gene is possibly TRBD2 (5 bases). The germline gives CDR1 SGHRS, CDR2 YFSETQ. V was trimmed by 6 bases and J by 4 bases, leaving 13 bases between them. The CDR3 runs 14 residues. The CDR3 nucleotides read TGCGCCAGCACACACGGAGGAGGCACCGGGGAGCTGTTTTTT. The encoded protein is CASTHGGGTGELFF. Full variable domain (missing parts from reference TRBV5-1 and TRBJ2-2): KAGVTQTPRYLIKTRGQQVTLSCSPISGHRSVSWYQQTPGQGLQFLFEYFSETQRNKGNFPGRFSGRQFSNSRSEMNVSTLELGDSALYLCASTHGGGTGELFFGEGSRLTVL.

This clone was seen ten or more times. The chain recombines TRBV7-9 with TRBJ2-1, with D unclear. Germline CDR1 reads SEHNR; CDR2 reads FQNEAQ (reference sequence). This CDR3 has 11 amino acids. Trimming left V 2 bases short and J 10 bases short, with 6 bases between. CDR3 residues: CASSLTVEQFF. DNA of the CDR3: TGTGCCAGCAGCTTAACGGTGGAGCAGTTCTTC. The full variable domain, completed using reference TRBV7-9 and TRBJ2-1, is DTGVSQNPRHKITKRGQNVTFRCDPISEHNRLYWYRQTLGQGPEFLTYFQNEAQLEKSRLLSDRFSAERPKGSFSTLEIQRTEQGDSAMYLCASSLTVEQFFGPGTRLTVL.

The genes are TRBV5-1 and TRBJ2-7; maybe TRBD2 (6 bases). Germline V gene sequence: CDR1 SGHRS, CDR2 YFSETQ. The V end lost 4 bases, the J end lost 3 bases, and 17 bases lay between the germline ends. This CDR3 contains 15 residues. The CDR3 is CASSGGTGTFYEQYF. The DNA of the CDR3 is TGCGCCAGCAGCGGAGGTACTGGGACTTTCTACGAGCAGTACTTC.

The chain combines TRBV5-5 with TRBJ2-3; TRBD2 matches at 10 bases. Germline V gene sequence: CDR1 SGHKS, CDR2 YYEKEE (reference sequence). Trimming removed 2 bases from V and 11 bases from J; junction bases left unmatched: 5. The length of the CDR3 is 13 residues. In DNA, the CDR3 is TGTGCCAGCAGCTTAGCGGGAGGGTGGGGGCAGTATTTT. It translates to CASSLAGGWGQYF.

The chain combines TRBV6-5 with TRBJ1-1; D call uncertain. The ends were cut back, 6 bases at V and 1 base at J, with 15 bases in the middle. The CDR3 extends over 15 amino acids. Germline CDR1 reads MNHEY; CDR2 reads SVGAGI. The CDR3 here is CASRPNQVANTEAFF. CDR3 sequence (DNA): TGTGCCAGCAGACCAAACCAGGTTGCGAACACTGAAGCTTTCTTT.

The chain links TRBV13 to TRBJ2-2, with 9 bases identical to TRBD1. The V gene end was trimmed by 4 bases and the J gene end by 1 base; junction bases not matched to a gene: 10. This CDR3 spans 18 amino acids. The V gene's germline CDR1 is PRHDT and CDR2 FYEKMQ (reference sequence). The CDR3 region has the DNA TGTGCCAGCAGCTGGGGACAGGGAATTCCCCTGAACACCGGGGAGCTGTTTTTT. This gives the protein CASSWGQGIPLNTGELFF.

The rearrangement links TRBV30 to TRBJ2-1; 7 bases are a match to TRBD2. Germline loops: CDR1 GTSNPN, CDR2 SVGIG (reference sequence). Trimming cost V 0 bases and J 3 bases; bases outside gene matches: 5. The CDR3 is 15 residues long. The chain's CDR3 is CAWSVISGLYNEQFF. The CDR3 nucleotides read TGTGCCTGGAGTGTAATTAGCGGGCTCTACAATGAGCAGTTCTTC.

The CDR3, as DNA: TGTGCCAGCACCCAGGACAGCAGCCCTTATAATGAGCAGTTCTTC. It yields the protein CASTQDSSPYNEQFF. The chain has TRBV7-2 and TRBJ2-1; TRBD1 is a possible D gene (6 bases). This CDR3 is 15 amino acids long. Germline values: CDR1 SGHTA, CDR2 FQGNSA. Trimming cost V 7 bases and J 7 bases, with 20 bases left between them. Complete variable domain (other parts from reference TRBV7-2 and TRBJ2-1): GAGVSQSPSNKVTEKGKDVELRCDPISGHTALYWYRQSLGQGLEFLIYFQGNSAPDKSGLPSDRFSAERTGGSVSTLTIQRTQQEDSAVYLCASTQDSSPYNEQFFGPGTRLTVL.

The gene calls are TRBV11-2 and TRBJ1-1, with a tentative D call TRBD1 (5 bases). CDR1 is SGHAT, CDR2 FQNNGV, per germline. CDR3 length equals 18 residues. Trimming took 2 bases from V and 4 from J, leaving 23 bases between them. The CDR3 DNA is TGTGCCAGCAGCTTATCGTCGGTGGGGGAAGTGACGGGCACTGAAGCTTTCTTT. Amino acids: CASSLSSVGEVTGTEAFF. The variable domain in full, with the rest retrieved from reference TRBV11-2 and TRBJ1-1, is EAGVAQSPRYKIIEKRQSVAFWCNPISGHATLYWYQQILGQGPKLLIQFQNNGVVDDSQLPKDRFSAERLKGVDSTLKIQPAKLEDSAVYLCASSLSSVGEVTGTEAFFGQGTRLTVV.

This clone turned up a few times. CDR3 sequence (DNA): TGTGCCAGCCAGGGGGTTTGGGGGTACGAGCAGTACTTC. Protein: CASQGVWGYEQYF. V gene TRBV27 combines with J gene TRBJ2-7; 7 bases are shared with TRBD1. The ends lost 8 bases at V and 4 bases at J; junction bases unmatched: 8. The CDR3 is 13 residues long. The V gene's germline CDR1 is MNHEY and CDR2 SMNVEV (reference sequence).

This clone has more than one count but fewer than ten. The V and J genes are TRBV2 and TRBJ2-1; D remains unclear. The CDR3 spans 14 residues. V gave up 0 bases and J gave up 6 bases, with 9 bases separating them. Germline-derived CDR1 and CDR2 are SNHLY and FYNNEI. The CDR3 loop is CASSEAYSPNEQFF. CDR3 coding DNA: TGTGCCAGCAGTGAAGCCTATAGTCCCAATGAGCAGTTCTTC.

The chain employs TRBV5-4 and TRBJ1-2; D might be TRBD1 (6 bases). V dropped 1 base and J dropped 8 bases, with 15 bases sitting between them. This CDR3 has 14 amino acids. Germline loops: CDR1 SGHNT, CDR2 YYREEE (reference sequence). CDR3 sequence (DNA): TGTGCCAGCAGCTTGTTCGACGGGGGCAACGGCTACACCTTC. Protein product: CASSLFDGGNGYTF.